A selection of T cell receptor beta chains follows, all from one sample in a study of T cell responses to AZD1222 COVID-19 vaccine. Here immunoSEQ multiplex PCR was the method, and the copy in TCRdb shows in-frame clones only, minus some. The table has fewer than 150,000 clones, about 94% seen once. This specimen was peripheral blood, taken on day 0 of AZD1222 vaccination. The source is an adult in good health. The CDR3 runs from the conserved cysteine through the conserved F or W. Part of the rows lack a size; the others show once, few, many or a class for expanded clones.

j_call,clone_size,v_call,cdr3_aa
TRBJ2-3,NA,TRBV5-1,CASSPLAGGQDTQYF
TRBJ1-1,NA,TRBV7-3,CASSQMGGRGMNTEAFF
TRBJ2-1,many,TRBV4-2,CASSQVVGGGFNEQFF
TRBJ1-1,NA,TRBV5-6,CASSFGADTEAFF
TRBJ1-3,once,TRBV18,CASSLSVGGHSGNTIYF
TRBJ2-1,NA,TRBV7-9,CASSAWDRELGEQFF
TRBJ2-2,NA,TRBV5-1,CASSLGSRGVNTGELFF
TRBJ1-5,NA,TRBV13,CASSFGGGTQPQHF
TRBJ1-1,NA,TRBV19,CASSLRIEAFF
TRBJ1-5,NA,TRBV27,CASGVAAGNQPQHF
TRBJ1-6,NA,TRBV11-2,CASRGVDSPLHF
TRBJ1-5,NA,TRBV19,CASSIARRTDSNQPQHF
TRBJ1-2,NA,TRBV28,CASSLTLLSYGYTF
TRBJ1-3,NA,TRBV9,CASSVGETGYPGNTIYF
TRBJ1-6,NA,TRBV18,CASSPAQTWGNSPLHF
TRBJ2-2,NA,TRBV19,CASSIRPLARDTGELFF
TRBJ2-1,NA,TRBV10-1,CASSEGPMYRVPNNEQFF
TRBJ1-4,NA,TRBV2,CASSDPSSRTREKLFF
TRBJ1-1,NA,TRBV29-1,CSANIGTANTEAFF
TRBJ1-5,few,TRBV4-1,CASSQANSNQPQHF
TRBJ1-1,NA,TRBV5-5,CASSFGQGLEAFF
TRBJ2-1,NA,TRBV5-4,CASSLGGSSSYNEQFF
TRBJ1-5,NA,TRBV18,CASSRGGNQPQHF